One sample yielded the 24 T cell receptor beta chains listed below, sequenced in a study of beta chain features in type 1 diabetes. Expressed TCRB transcripts were sequenced after all isolated RNA was converted to cDNA. The assay was immunoSEQ multiplex PCR, and TCRdb's table has in-frame clones only and misses some. Here the sample spans a few hundred thousand clones, around 15% being singletons. Material: central memory CD4+ T cells from blood. Receptors were obtained from a man aged 30 to 45 in good health.

The CDR3 DNA reads TGTGCCAGTAGTTCAACCGGGACAGGGACCACAGATACGCAGTATTTT. Residues: CASSSTGTGTTDTQYF. The chain joins TRBV19 to TRBJ2-3; 9 bases line up with TRBD1. J lost 2 bases, V lost 5 bases, and 8 bases had no gene match. CDR1 and CDR2 from the germline V gene are LNHDA and SQIVND (reference sequence). The CDR3 loop spans 16 amino acids.

This clone was detected many times. J is TRBJ2-7 and V is TRBV28; maybe TRBD2 (5 bases). Trimming left V 10 bases short and J 1 base short, with 14 bases between. This CDR3 is built from 13 residues. CDR1 and CDR2 from the germline V gene are MDHEN and SYDVKM. CDR3 sequence: CATETPGSYEQYF. The CDR3 DNA sequence: TGTGCCACCGAGACCCCGGGGTCCTACGAGCAGTACTTC.

The chain carries TRBV5-1 and TRBJ1-2, with 10 bases that match TRBD1. Trimming at V came to 4 bases and at J to 4 bases, leaving 1 base not matched to a gene. The CDR3 consists of 13 residues. The germline gives CDR1 SGHRS, CDR2 YFSETQ. The CDR3 region is CASSGDRGYGYTF. The CDR3 DNA follows: TGCGCCAGCAGCGGGGACAGGGGCTATGGCTACACCTTC.

Details on this clone: Other DNA sequences in this sample translate to the same CDR3. The chain couples TRBV2 to TRBJ1-1; no clear D gene. CDR3 length equals 12 residues. V dropped 8 bases and J dropped 0 bases, with 7 bases sitting between them. Germline V gene lookup returns CDR1 SNHLY and CDR2 FYNNEI. CDR3 bases: TGTGCCAGCGTCGGAATGAACACTGAAGCTTTCTTT. The encoded protein is CASVGMNTEAFF.

The chain joins TRBV2 to TRBJ1-6; D is possibly TRBD1 (5 bases). The CDR3 totals 14 residues. The germline V and J ends were trimmed by 6 bases and 6 bases, with 12 bases remaining between them. The germline gives CDR1 SNHLY, CDR2 FYNNEI. The CDR3 DNA sequence: TGTGCCAGCAGAGAGGACATGTCTAATTCACCCCTCCACTTT. Translation: CASREDMSNSPLHF.

This chain joins TRBV5-1 and TRBJ1-4, with D perhaps matching TRBD1 (5 bases). With 4 bases removed from V and 5 bases from J, the gap between germline ends came to 15 bases. From germline, CDR1 is SGHRS and CDR2 YFSETQ. The CDR3 is 15 amino acids. The CDR3 loop is CASSLLGGPNEKLFF. The CDR3 coding sequence is TGCGCCAGCAGCCTTCTGGGGGGTCCCAATGAAAAACTGTTTTTT.

This clone was recorded a few times. This chain uses TRBV4-2 with TRBJ2-3, with D maybe TRBD2 (5 bases). Looked up from germline, CDR1 is LGHNA and CDR2 is YNFKEQ. The V and J ends lost 0 bases and 3 bases respectively, with 16 bases between them. The CDR3 extends over 17 amino acids. DNA of the CDR3: TGTGCCAGCAGCCAAGATCCGCAACGGGGAGCGACAGATACGCAGTATTTT. Its protein is CASSQDPQRGATDTQYF.

This sequence joins TRBV11-1 and TRBJ2-3, with D hard to call. Germline-derived CDR1 and CDR2 are SGHAT and FQDESV (reference sequence). The CDR3 is 13 residues long. The V end was cut by 5 bases, the J end by 1 base, with 7 bases between. CDR3 coding DNA: TGTGCCAGCAGCCCAGCTGGCACAGATACGCAGTATTTT. Translation: CASSPAGTDTQYF.

This chain uses TRBV4-3 with TRBJ2-1; 8 bases agree with TRBD2. CDR3 length: 17 residues. J lost 2 bases, V lost 4 bases, and 10 bases had no gene match. Germline CDR1 LGHNA, CDR2 YSLEER. CDR3 nucleotides: TGCGCCAGCAGCCTCTCGGGGAGCGGGGGTGCCTACAATGAGCAGTTCTTC. Amino acid sequence: CASSLSGSGGAYNEQFF.

This sequence joins TRBV5-1 and TRBJ2-5; 16 bases fit TRBD2. The CDR3 covers 17 residues. The germline V gene encodes CDR1 SGHRS and CDR2 YFSETQ. After removal of 4 bases from V and 0 bases from J, the junction contained 3 bases not matched to a gene. The CDR3 nucleotides are TGCGCCAGCAGCCCGGGACTAGCGGGGGGGTACCAAGAGACCCAGTACTTC. Its protein is CASSPGLAGGYQETQYF.

This clone appeared a few times. The V gene is TRBV30, the J gene TRBJ1-2; D unresolved. V lost 4 bases to trimming and J lost 5 bases, with 14 bases between them. The CDR3 sequence is 13 residues long. CDR1 and CDR2 from the germline V gene are GTSNPN and SVGIG (reference sequence). CDR3 sequence: CAWKREDRYGYTF. The CDR3, as DNA: TGTGCCTGGAAGCGGGAAGATAGATATGGCTACACCTTC.

The rearrangement uses TRBV5-1 and TRBJ2-1, with D perhaps TRBD2 (6 bases). The CDR3 is made up of 16 amino acids. Germline V gene data show CDR1 as SGHRS and CDR2 as YFSETQ. Trimming took off 0 bases at V and 5 bases at J, with 15 bases between the two ends. The DNA of the CDR3 is TGCGCCAGCAGCTTGGATGTGGGAGGCGTGAACAATGAGCAGTTCTTC. Protein: CASSLDVGGVNNEQFF.

The genes are TRBV9 and TRBJ1-3; the match to TRBD1 covers 8 bases. The CDR3 is 17 amino acids. The germline CDR1 and CDR2 sequences are SGDLS and YYNGEE. V lost 1 base and J lost 2; bases outside the gene matches: 8. This chain's CDR3 is CASSVTGGRRTGNTIYF. CDR3 nucleotides: TGTGCCAGCAGCGTAACAGGGGGTCGCAGAACTGGAAACACCATATATTTT.

This rearrangement joins TRBV6-6 to TRBJ2-3, with 10 bases aligning to TRBD2. V was pared by 5 bases and J by 4 bases, with 6 bases of the junction left unmatched. CDR1 and CDR2 (germline): MNHNY, SVGAGI (reference sequence). CDR3 length equals 15 residues. CDR3 nucleotide sequence: TGTGCCAGCAGTACTGGACTAGCGGCTTCAGATACGCAGTATTTT. Encoded protein: CASSTGLAASDTQYF.

This clone was observed a few times. Here the CDR3 reads CTSSQVVTGGHEQYF. The DNA for the CDR3 is TGCACCAGCAGCCAAGTCGTGACAGGCGGGCACGAGCAGTACTTC. The V gene is TRBV1, the J gene TRBJ2-7; the tabulated D call, TRBD1, remains unverified against the DNA. TRBV1 is a known pseudogene. This CDR3 comprises 15 residues.

The chain has TRBV29-1 and TRBJ2-1, with 9 bases identical to TRBD1. The germline V gene has CDR1 SQVTM and CDR2 ANQGSEA. The CDR3 runs 14 residues. Trimming cost V 7 bases and J 10 bases; bases outside gene matches: 14. CDR3 DNA: TGCAGCGCTGGACAGGGGAATCAAGCCAGGGAGCAGTTCTTC. Translated: CSAGQGNQAREQFF.

The V gene is TRBV15, the J gene TRBJ1-1; unclear D gene. This CDR3 contains 15 residues. V was trimmed by 1 base and J by 11 bases, leaving 20 bases between them. The germline V gene has CDR1 LNHNV and CDR2 YYDKDF (reference sequence). The CDR3 region has the DNA TGTGCCACCAGCAGAGGCGTAGGAGGAATGGGGAAGGCTTTCTTT. Its protein product is CATSRGVGGMGKAFF.

This clone was seen more than once but under ten times. The chain employs TRBV19 and TRBJ2-1; TRBD1 might be the D (6 bases). Trimming took 4 bases from V and 2 from J, leaving 12 bases between them. Germline V gives CDR1 LNHDA, CDR2 SQIVND (reference sequence). The CDR3 has 15 residues. In nucleotides, the CDR3 is TGTGCCAGTAGTAACCAGGGGCGAACCTACAATGAGCAGTTCTTC. It specifies CASSNQGRTYNEQFF.

The V call is TRBV5-4, the J call TRBJ2-1; D is uncertain. Trimming left V 0 bases short and J 7 bases short, with 14 bases between. Germline V gene sequence: CDR1 SGHNT, CDR2 YYREEE (reference sequence). This CDR3 region has 15 residues. The CDR3 loop reads CASSLDAILQNEQFF. The CDR3 coding sequence is TGTGCCAGCAGCTTGGATGCGATATTACAAAATGAGCAGTTCTTC.

This clone was seen a few times. The chain's CDR3 is CASSPQGEYEQYF. The CDR3, as DNA: TGTGCCAGCAGCCCGCAGGGGGAATACGAGCAGTACTTC. The chain uses TRBV5-4 and TRBJ2-7, with 7 bases aligning to TRBD1. Germline CDR1 is SGHNT and CDR2 is YYREEE (reference sequence). The ends lost 4 bases at V and 4 bases at J; junction bases unmatched: 5. The CDR3 is 13 amino acids.

The V and J genes are TRBV6-6 and TRBJ2-7; weak D call: TRBD2 (6 bases). CDR1 is MNHNY, CDR2 SVGAGI, per germline (reference sequence). CDR3 length: 13 amino acids. V was pared by 7 bases and J by 1 base, with 11 bases between. The CDR3 protein is CASKRLGSYEQYV. In DNA, the CDR3 is TGTGCCAGCAAAAGACTAGGATCCTACGAGCAGTACGTC.

In this sample, this clone turned up a few times. The CDR3 sequence is CASAWSTGELFF. CDR3 DNA sequence: TGTGCTAGTGCGTGGAGCACCGGGGAGCTGTTTTTT. The chain couples TRBV12-5 to TRBJ2-2; unclear D gene. The CDR3 loop spans 12 amino acids. Germline V lookup: CDR1 LGHNT, CDR2 FRNRAP. The germline V and J ends were trimmed by 7 bases and 4 bases, with 7 bases remaining between them.

This chain connects TRBV6-5 to TRBJ1-6; 9 bases are a match to TRBD1. This CDR3 is 14 amino acids long. The junction had 5 bases not matched to a gene; V was cut back by 5 bases and J by 9 bases. Germline V gene data show CDR1 as MNHEY and CDR2 as SVGAGI. DNA of the CDR3: TGTGCCAGCAGTGCGGACAGGGGAGGTTCACCCCTCCACTTT. Its protein is CASSADRGGSPLHF.

This clone came up a few times. The chain uses TRBV27 and TRBJ2-3; D gene unclear. Germline values: CDR1 MNHEY, CDR2 SMNVEV (reference sequence). The CDR3 extends over 13 amino acids. Trimming shortened V by 4 bases and J by 6 bases, and 11 bases separated the two germline ends. Here the CDR3 DNA reads TGTGCCAGCAGTTCCCGGAGTGTCGATACGCAGTATTTT. It encodes CASSSRSVDTQYF.